This TCR beta chain comes out of a study of blood T cell repertoires in COVID-19. Study details: Donors in the United States, Italy and Spain gave samples during acute or convalescent COVID-19. Sources were T cells, B-cell-depleted T cells, or PBMCs; the material itself was cDNA or gDNA.

This CDR3 region has 12 residues. V was shortened by 3 bases and J by 3 bases, with 6 bases between the two germline ends. Germline V CDR1 and CDR2: SGHKS, YYEKEE (reference sequence). As processed by the authors: Reference gene primer amplification yielded estimated nucleated cell counts. The method was immunoSEQ multiplex PCR; TCRdb's version includes in-frame clones alone and lacks a portion of them. The DNA was the basis for D and trimming; V, J and clone size are from that table. Of some 200,000 clones in the sample, 80% were seen once. Specimen: peripheral blood. The source of this sequence is a woman in her 70s with acute or convalescent COVID-19. The chain couples TRBV5-5 to TRBJ1-1; unclear D gene. The CDR3 reads CASSYYDTEAFF. In DNA form, the CDR3 reads TGTGCCAGCAGCTACTATGACACTGAAGCTTTCTTT.